The sequence of this T cell receptor beta chain was determined in a study of CD8 T cells in Susac syndrome. The CD8+ and CD4+ T cells were negatively isolated, with the TEMRA cells enriched by FACS. Between the trimmed V and J ends, which lost 3 bases and 10 bases, there was a span of 10 bases. Germline-derived CDR1 and CDR2 are KGHSH and LQKENI. The CDR3 has 12 amino acids. When the RNA was reverse transcribed, random hexamers were used with an input of roughly 0.45 to 1 ug. immunoSEQ multiplex PCR amplified TCR beta CDR3 across 54 Vbeta, 13 Jbeta. TCRdb fed the immunoSEQ multiplex PCR reads into MiXCR, producing one record per CDR3 protein. The profile covers approximately 300,000 distinct CDR3 sequences, with 89% appearing a single time and less than 0.2% taken by the ten largest.

This chain connects TRBV18 to TRBJ2-1; the D is unclear. Sequencing input: CD8+ T cells from PBMCs. The source of this sequence is a human donor with multiple sclerosis. CDR3 loop: CASSPRNLEQFF. CDR3 nucleotides: TGTGCCAGCTCACCCAGGAATTTGGAGCAGTTCTTC.